This T cell receptor (beta chain) stems from a study of CD8 T cells in Susac syndrome. CDR1 and CDR2 from the germline V gene are SGHRS and YFSETQ. This CDR3 has 17 amino acids. The ends lost 0 bases at V and 2 bases at J; junction bases unmatched: 9. The RNA input was roughly 0.45 to 1 ug, and it was reverse transcribed with random hexamers. The immunoSEQ assay covered 54 Vbeta and 13 Jbeta segments for CDR3. TCRdb itself ran the immunoSEQ multiplex PCR reads through MiXCR, one entry per CDR3 protein. The table lists 100,000 or so distinct CDR3 sequences, roughly 91% of them singletons. The TEMRA cells underwent FACS enrichment, while the CD8+ and CD4+ T cells underwent negative isolation.

The TCR was taken from a human donor in good health. This chain links TRBV5-1 with TRBJ1-1; 8 bases map to TRBD1. The sequenced material came from CD4+ T cells from PBMCs. The chain's CDR3 is CASSLVSMTGDNTEAFF. The DNA of the CDR3 is TGCGCCAGCAGCTTGGTATCCATGACAGGGGACAACACTGAAGCTTTCTTT.